The entry below describes one T cell receptor (beta chain). Its antigen is undetermined. Version v3.0 of the immunoSEQ assay ran at survey level. The protocol was immunoSEQ multiplex PCR, while the TCRdb copy is restricted to in-frame clones and leaves out a portion. The sample yields tens of thousands of clones, over 90% seen once. These data belong to a study of long-term antiretroviral therapy in people with HIV. Findings of the study overall: Clones showing expansion before ART dominated the repertoire at all time points.

The sequencing used unsorted PBMCs, collected around 6.5 years after starting antiretroviral therapy. The receptor was isolated from a woman aged 40 to 50 with HIV.

DNA for the CDR3: TGCGCCAGCAGTCCCGCGACAGCCCTAAGGGGCTATGGCTACACCTTC. Protein: CASSPATALRGYGYTF. V is TRBV23-1 and J is TRBJ1-2; D might be TRBD1 (5 bases). TRBV23-1 is an ORF, with its function uncertain. The CDR3 is made up of 16 amino acids. V was trimmed by 4 bases and J by 4 bases, leaving 19 bases between them.